This T cell receptor (beta chain) is drawn from a study of read filtering for tumor transcriptome and immune sequencing. Background on the study: Among patients, approximately 17 were male and more than 12 female, aged about 45 to 90 (mean around 66). RNA-seq yielded only about 75 to 1,400 TCR reads, IR-seq about 4.05 to 11 million.

This library used about 400 ng RNA and molecular barcoded adaptors spanning alpha/delta and beta/gamma chains. Each CDR3 protein is one row after TCRdb ran MiXCR on the reads. The sample gives 14,000 to 15,000 distinct CDR3 sequences, about a fifth of which show up once; 80% is in the top ten. Points from the study as a whole: This fraction held mixed bone marrow immune cells after CD138-negative sorting. IR-seq and RNA-seq agreed better without single-read clonotypes.

This clonotype was seen at least ten times. Its antigen remains unknown. V lost 11 bases and J 2 bases, leaving 13 bases between the germline ends. Germline CDR1 is SNHLY and CDR2 is FYNNEI. This CDR3 has 12 residues. The material sequenced was a population of CD138-negative cells sorted from bone marrow. The chain recombines TRBV2 with TRBJ2-7, with a tentative D call TRBD1 (6 bases). The sequence came from a donor aged 40 or over with multiple myeloma. The CDR3 reads CALRDTTYEQYF. For the CDR3, the DNA is TGTGCCCTCCGGGACACTACCTACGAGCAGTACTTC.